A single sample gave rise to the 31 T cell receptor beta chains below, sequenced in a study of cytomegalovirus exposure and HLA in healthy donors. Vbeta (60) and Jbeta (13) primers were used in the PCR. Data came from immunoSEQ multiplex PCR; TCRdb stores just in-frame clones and leaves some out. Its listing shows some 89,000 clones. The sample was PBMCs. Source of these receptors: a woman younger than 45 in good health and CMV-seronegative.

The chain has TRBV9 and TRBJ2-6, with 10 bases fitting TRBD1. The CDR3 is made up of 18 amino acids. Trimming at V came to 2 bases and at J to 4 bases, leaving 9 bases not matched to a gene. Germline V lookup: CDR1 SGDLS, CDR2 YYNGEE. In DNA form, the CDR3 reads TGTGCCAGCAGCGTTACAAGGACAGGGGGAGAAGGGGCCAACGTCCTGACTTTC. Its protein is CASSVTRTGGEGANVLTF.

The chain carries TRBV28 and TRBJ2-5; no clear D gene. The DNA end is a closer match to TRBJ2-7, so the J assignment may be wrong. CDR3 length: 13 amino acids. Germline-derived CDR1 and CDR2 are MDHEN and SYDVKM. The CDR3 sequence: CASRRRFSYEQYF. CDR3 DNA: TGTGCCAGCAGGCGCAGGTTCTCCTACGAGCAGTACTTC.

V and J are TRBV19 and TRBJ2-3, with 8 positions matching TRBD2. This CDR3 region has 15 residues. Losses at the gene ends were 3 bases for V and 1 base for J; bases not matched to a gene: 3. Germline CDR1 is LNHDA and CDR2 is SQIVND (reference sequence). The CDR3 region has the DNA TGTGCCAGTAGTATCTCCGGGGGGGGCACAGATACGCAGTATTTT. Its translation is CASSISGGGTDTQYF.

This sequence joins TRBV2 and TRBJ1-2, with D possibly being TRBD1 (5 bases). CDR3 size: 15 residues. The germline V gene encodes CDR1 SNHLY and CDR2 FYNNEI. Trimming pared 2 bases from V and 1 base from J, leaving 11 bases between. This CDR3 is CASSERQPRNYGYTF. CDR3 nucleotides: TGTGCCAGCAGTGAAAGACAGCCTCGTAACTATGGCTACACCTTC. The variable domain in full, completed from reference TRBV2 and TRBJ1-2, reads EPEVTQTPSHQVTQMGQEVILRCVPISNHLYFYWYRQILGQKVEFLVSFYNNEISEKSEIFDDQFSVERPDGSNFTLKIRSTKLEDSAMYFCASSERQPRNYGYTFGSGTRLTVV.

The CDR3 is CASSSSTGAVDEKLFF. In nucleotides, the CDR3 is TGTGCCAGCAGTTCTTCAACAGGGGCGGTGGATGAAAAACTGTTTTTT. The chain employs TRBV6-6 and TRBJ1-4; 7 bases agree with TRBD1. CDR3 length: 16 amino acids. CDR1 is MNHNY and CDR2 is SVGAGI in the germline V gene (reference sequence). Trimming took 4 bases from V and 6 from J; bases not matched to a gene: 11.

The V and J genes are TRBV25-1 and TRBJ1-1; D unclear. Germline lookup yields CDR1 MGHDK and CDR2 SYGVNS. V was clipped by 5 bases and J by 9 bases, with 4 bases between them. This CDR3 has 9 residues. Written as DNA, the CDR3 is TGTGCCAGCAGTCGTCAAGCTTTCTTT. Translation: CASSRQAFF.

The V and J genes are TRBV11-2 and TRBJ1-1; possible D gene TRBD1, 5 bases. Germline lookup yields CDR1 SGHAT and CDR2 FQNNGV. The V end was cut by 1 base, the J end by 7 bases, with 13 bases between. This CDR3 spans 14 amino acids. CDR3 DNA sequence: TGTGCCAGCAGCTTAGGGGCCAGGGAGGGTGAAGCTTTCTTT. Amino acids: CASSLGAREGEAFF.

CDR3 nucleotide sequence: TGTGCCAGCCGCTCGCCGAGCCCAGGCGCCTATGAGCAGTTCTTC. Translation: CASRSPSPGAYEQFF. The rearrangement joins TRBV28 to TRBJ2-1; no reliable D call. V was clipped by 8 bases and J by 8 bases, with 22 bases between them. CDR3 length: 15 amino acids. Germline CDR1 reads MDHEN; CDR2 reads SYDVKM.

The chain couples TRBV19 to TRBJ1-2; D gene ambiguous. CDR3 length equals 13 residues. Germline CDR1 and CDR2: LNHDA and SQIVND (reference sequence). V was clipped by 3 bases and J by 4 bases, with 9 bases between them. CDR3 nucleotide sequence: TGTGCCAGTAGTATGCGGCAGCTCTATGGCTACACCTTC. It yields the protein CASSMRQLYGYTF.

The chain employs TRBV6-6 and TRBJ2-7; 10 bases align to TRBD2. Germline V gene lookup returns CDR1 MNHNY and CDR2 SVGAGI (reference sequence). Trimming removed 0 bases from V and 5 bases from J; junction bases left unmatched: 7. The CDR3 runs 16 residues. The DNA for the CDR3 is TGTGCCAGCAGTTACTCCTTTCCTAGCGGGAGCCACGAGCAGTACTTC. Translated, it gives CASSYSFPSGSHEQYF.

V gene TRBV2 combines with J gene TRBJ2-7; 14 nucleotides line up with TRBD2. The germline V gene has CDR1 SNHLY and CDR2 FYNNEI. The CDR3 runs 15 residues. Losses at the gene ends were 7 bases for V and 5 bases for J; bases not matched to a gene: 7. The CDR3 here is CASTQGLAGVHEQYF. The DNA for the CDR3 is TGTGCCAGCACCCAGGGACTAGCGGGAGTCCACGAGCAGTACTTC.

This rearrangement joins TRBV11-1 to TRBJ2-7, with 12 bases identical to TRBD1. CDR1 SGHAT and CDR2 FQDESV come from the germline V gene (reference sequence). CDR3 length: 17 residues. V was clipped by 1 base and J by 1 base; unmatched bases: 5. The CDR3 spells CASSLDGTGGWSYEQYF. CDR3 DNA sequence: TGTGCCAGCAGCTTAGATGGGACAGGGGGCTGGTCCTACGAGCAGTACTTC.

The chain uses TRBV10-3 and TRBJ2-2, with 8 bases lining up with TRBD1. The V and J ends lost 8 bases and 0 bases, in that order; junction bases with no gene match: 2. The CDR3 spans 14 residues. CDR1 and CDR2 from the germline V gene are ENHRY and SYGVKD. The CDR3 region has the DNA TGTGCCATCCGACAGGGGCCGAACACCGGGGAGCTGTTTTTT. It codes for CAIRQGPNTGELFF.

The J gene is TRBJ2-4, the V gene TRBV7-8; TRBD1 matches 7 bases. This CDR3 has 14 amino acids. Trimming took 1 base from V and 4 from J; bases not matched to a gene: 1. Germline CDR1 is SGHVS and CDR2 is FQNEAQ. The CDR3 loop reads CASSLGDRKNIQYF. The DNA for the CDR3 is TGTGCCAGCAGCTTAGGGGACAGAAAAAACATTCAGTACTTC.

The chain links TRBV6-1 to TRBJ1-2; tentative D call: TRBD1 (5 bases). The CDR3 sequence is 14 residues long. CDR1 is MNHNS and CDR2 is SASEGT in the germline V gene. V shed 7 bases and J shed 7 bases, with 19 bases lying between them. CDR3 DNA: TGTGCCAGCACCCCATCCCGGGGGGTTGTTGGCTACACCTTC. Its protein is CASTPSRGVVGYTF.

The V gene is TRBV11-2, the J gene TRBJ1-3; D might be TRBD1 (5 bases). Germline values: CDR1 SGHAT, CDR2 FQNNGV. V shed 4 bases and J shed 2 bases, with 15 bases lying between them. CDR3 size: 16 residues. The CDR3 sequence: CASSSFRRGAGNTIYF. Here the CDR3 DNA reads TGTGCCAGCAGCTCCTTTAGGCGGGGGGCTGGAAACACCATATATTTT.

As DNA, the CDR3 is TGTGCCAGCAACGCCGGGCGGGAGAAGGATACGCAGTATTTT. Its protein product is CASNAGREKDTQYF. The V and J genes are TRBV6-5 and TRBJ2-3; 7 nucleotides agree with TRBD2. The germline V gene encodes CDR1 MNHEY and CDR2 SVGAGI. J was trimmed by 6 bases and V by 7 bases; bases with no gene match: 10. The CDR3 loop spans 14 amino acids.

This clone is identified as medium-sized from frequency. The gene calls are TRBV6-4 and TRBJ2-1; 7 bases are shared with TRBD2. The CDR3 is 15 residues long. With 3 bases clipped from V and 0 bases from J, the junction kept 2 bases outside the gene matches. Germline V gives CDR1 MRHNA, CDR2 SNTAGT. The CDR3 spells CASSEASGSYNEQFF. The DNA for the CDR3 is TGTGCCAGCAGTGAAGCTAGCGGCTCCTACAATGAGCAGTTCTTC.

This chain links TRBV4-2 with TRBJ2-4; a possible D gene is TRBD2 (6 bases). Germline lookup yields CDR1 LGHNA and CDR2 YNFKEQ. CDR3 size: 17 residues. Trimming shortened V by 1 base and J by 0 bases, and 13 bases separated the two germline ends. The CDR3 is CASSQVVRGLAKNIQYF. CDR3 DNA: TGTGCCAGCAGCCAAGTGGTTCGGGGACTAGCCAAAAACATTCAGTACTTC.

The chain employs TRBV6-5 and TRBJ1-5; D is perhaps TRBD1 (5 bases). The germline V gene has CDR1 MNHEY and CDR2 SVGAGI. Trimming pared 8 bases from V and 2 bases from J, leaving 13 bases between. The CDR3 covers 14 residues. The CDR3 DNA is TGTGCCAGCGCCCGGGGGTGGGGCAATCAGCCCCAGCATTTT. Amino acids: CASARGWGNQPQHF.

V is TRBV28 and J is TRBJ2-1; tentatively, D is TRBD2 (6 bases). Trimming removed 6 bases at V and 1 base at J, with 10 bases between. The germline V gene encodes CDR1 MDHEN and CDR2 SYDVKM. The CDR3 runs 14 residues. In DNA form, the CDR3 reads TGTGCCAGCAGACCGGGACTGTCCTACAATGAGCAGTTCTTC. This encodes CASRPGLSYNEQFF.

The chain has TRBV14 and TRBJ2-5; 7 bases fit TRBD2. Matching the DNA end better, TRBJ2-7 makes the J call doubtful. The germline V gene encodes CDR1 SGHDN and CDR2 FVKESK. The CDR3 loop spans 18 amino acids. CDR3 protein: CASSLLGLPQRDYYEQYF. Here the CDR3 DNA reads TGTGCCAGCAGCCTCCTCGGTCTCCCCCAGCGGGACTACTACGAGCAGTACTTC.

The V call is TRBV6-1, the J call TRBJ2-3, with 11 bases that match TRBD2. Germline values: CDR1 MNHNS, CDR2 SASEGT. V gave up 6 bases and J gave up 4 bases; unmatched junction bases: 3. This CDR3 region has 14 residues. For the CDR3, the DNA is TGTGCCAGCAGACCGGGACTAGCGGCAGATACGCAGTATTTT. Translating gives CASRPGLAADTQYF.

The chain uses TRBV27 and TRBJ1-2, with 8 bases aligning to TRBD1. This CDR3 spans 13 amino acids. Germline assignment: CDR1 MNHEY and CDR2 SMNVEV (reference sequence). J was trimmed by 3 bases and V by 4 bases; bases with no gene match: 1. CDR3 sequence (DNA): TGTGCCAGCAGTTCAGGGGGCCACTATGGCTACACCTTC. Translation: CASSSGGHYGYTF.

The chain couples TRBV5-1 to TRBJ2-1; the match to TRBD2 covers 10 bases. CDR3 length: 19 residues. The germline V gene has CDR1 SGHRS and CDR2 YFSETQ. Trimming at V came to 0 bases and at J to 6 bases, leaving 15 bases not matched to a gene. This CDR3 reads CASSLAGVLAGVFGNEQFF. CDR3 nucleotides: TGCGCCAGCAGCTTGGCCGGGGTGCTAGCGGGGGTATTTGGCAATGAGCAGTTCTTC. Filled out from reference TRBV5-1 and TRBJ2-1, the complete variable domain reads KAGVTQTPRYLIKTRGQQVTLSCSPISGHRSVSWYQQTPGQGLQFLFEYFSETQRNKGNFPGRFSGRQFSNSRSEMNVSTLELGDSALYLCASSLAGVLAGVFGNEQFFGPGTRLTVL.

The chain links TRBV5-4 to TRBJ2-3; the D is unclear. Germline V gene sequence: CDR1 SGHNT, CDR2 YYREEE (reference sequence). Between the trimmed V and J ends, which lost 3 bases and 6 bases, there was a span of 5 bases. The CDR3 totals 11 residues. The CDR3 region is CASSSGDTQYF. CDR3 in DNA: TGTGCCAGCAGCTCCGGGGATACGCAGTATTTT.

The chain is built from TRBV9 and TRBJ2-2; D is undetermined. The CDR3 is 14 residues long. Germline CDR1 SGDLS, CDR2 YYNGEE. Trimming removed 4 bases at V and 1 base at J, with 8 bases between. CDR3 sequence: CASSPFGNTGELFF. CDR3 in DNA: TGTGCCAGCAGCCCATTCGGGAACACCGGGGAGCTGTTTTTT.

V and J are TRBV15 and TRBJ1-2; possible D gene TRBD1, 6 bases. V dropped 5 bases and J dropped 8 bases, with 15 bases sitting between them. The CDR3 runs to 13 residues. CDR1 LNHNV and CDR2 YYDKDF come from the germline V gene (reference sequence). The CDR3 is CATSGYRVGGYTF. Here the CDR3 DNA reads TGTGCCACCAGCGGCTACAGGGTGGGCGGCTACACCTTC.

The genes are TRBV15 and TRBJ2-5; 7 bases agree with TRBD1. Trimming at V came to 1 base and at J to 5 bases, leaving 10 bases not matched to a gene. CDR1 LNHNV and CDR2 YYDKDF come from the germline V gene (reference sequence). The CDR3 consists of 16 residues. The CDR3 nucleotides read TGTGCCACCAGCAGAGGCCAGCAGGGGGTCTCGGAGACCCAGTACTTC. As protein: CATSRGQQGVSETQYF. Variable domain in full (rest from reference TRBV15 and TRBJ2-5): DAMVIQNPRYQVTQFGKPVTLSCSQTLNHNVMYWYQQKSSQAPKLLFHYYDKDFNNEADTPDNFQSRRPNTSFCFLDIRSPGLGDTAMYLCATSRGQQGVSETQYFGPGTRLLVL.

The gene calls are TRBV5-6 and TRBJ2-5; possibly TRBD2 for D (7 bases). This CDR3 is 15 amino acids long. V lost 0 bases and J lost 4, with 13 bases in between. CDR1 and CDR2 (germline): SGHDT, YYEEEE. The CDR3 nucleotides are TGTGCCAGCAGCTTGGAACAGGGAGGGGGAGAGACCCAGTACTTC. Protein sequence: CASSLEQGGGETQYF.

The V and J genes are TRBV5-1 and TRBJ1-1; 12 positions agree with TRBD1. Trimming took 3 bases from V and 11 from J; bases not matched to a gene: 8. The V gene's germline CDR1 is SGHRS and CDR2 YFSETQ. The CDR3 length is 14 residues. The CDR3 loop is CASSSGTGGFGAFF. CDR3 DNA: TGCGCCAGCAGCTCTGGGACAGGGGGCTTTGGGGCTTTCTTT.